This T cell receptor beta chain is drawn from a study of blood T cells in healthy people across ages (dated by TCRdb to between 2014 and 2017). Broadly, across the study: Template switching captured roughly one uniquely barcoded TCR beta cDNA molecule per two T cells in model experiments. The donors were split into four age groups: young (average 16 years), middle-aged (more than 35), aged (about 56) and long-lived (approximately 80). Using the same blood draw, the study looked at two additional independent replicas of 1 million unique cDNA reads for two donors, one aged 18 to 30 and the other aged 80 or older. Using deep sequencing normalized with unique cDNA molecular identifiers, the study measured how TCR beta repertoire diversity changes with age. To avoid experimental bias, donors of different ages were randomly spread across the sequencing lanes.

Libraries were constructed by 5' RACE. Sequencing was carried out with an Illumina HiSeq 2500. The second PCR ran for about 6 to 11 cycles and used a J-beta primer mix along with a sample-barcoded 5' primer. A template-switch 5' adaptor carrying 12 random nucleotides introduced a unique molecular identifier onto each TCR beta cDNA molecule. Each sample yielded at least 2.5 million CDR3-containing paired-end reads. All of the RNA was converted into first-strand cDNA using the Mint cDNA synthesis kit, with a TRBC-specific oligonucleotide serving as the primer. After uracil-DNA glycosylase treatment, a first 18-cycle PCR used universal primers M1SS and BC2_uni_R on all cDNA. On the authors' methods: Each sample was normalized by randomly selecting 1 million high-quality reads, each carrying a distinct molecular identifier. Reads with shared molecular identifiers were discarded instead of being binned into consensus sequences. CDR3 identification, clonotype clustering and error correction used MiTCR with a Q25 quality threshold and the strictest error-elimination algorithm. A nonparametric unseen species model using Euler transformation provided a lower-bound estimate of total TCR beta diversity. TCRdb trimmed public reads at Q25 via fastp, called clones via MiXCR and kept in-frame beta chains. Each CDR3 protein appears once, grouped with its most common genes and DNA. The V and J calls follow TCRdb's processing rather than the paper's. The sample table contains 1.5 million to 2 million distinct CDR3 sequences; only one count was recorded for about 50% of them. In total, the top ten clones hold 2% to 2.5% of the sample.

The approximately 40 donors, aged 6 to 90 years, were systemically healthy Caucasian individuals from Russia. Ten milliliters of peripheral blood were drawn from each donor into EDTA-treated Vacutainer tubes. Ficoll-Paque density-gradient centrifugation was used to isolate PBMCs, with at least 6.5 million per sample. Total RNA was extracted from PBMCs with Trizol reagent, with at least 6 micrograms obtained per sample. For every donor, an aliquot of PBMCs went through flow cytometry to measure the percentages of naive CD45RAhigh/CD27high T cells. This clonotype was picked up a small number of times. Its specific antigen is unknown. Base qualities were left out, and no much larger clone turns up one base away. Broad study findings and their caveats: The CMV infection status of donors was not known, potentially confounding age-related changes in expanded clonotypes. Observed TCR beta diversity per million T cells fell roughly linearly with age, and a significant reduction was already apparent by age around 40. Compared with the aged group, the long-lived group had more naive CD4+ T cells, fewer expanded clones and increased TCR diversity, suggesting age selection. Because profiling used bulk unsorted PBMCs, naive and antigen-experienced compartments could not be compared conclusively. The percentage of naive T cells measured by flow cytometry correlated strongly with observed TCR beta diversity. Estimates of total diversity based on one million sequenced T cells were regarded as lower bounds and as underestimates.

The sequenced sample consisted of blood. The receptor comes from a woman aged 40 to 50 in good health.

The DNA reads as follows: TGTGCCAGCAGTTTTGAGGCGGGGGCCTCCTACAATGAGCAGTTCTTC. It codes for CASSFEAGASYNEQFF. The rearrangement combines TRBV27 with TRBJ2-1; the D segment could be TRBD2, given 7 matching bases. Based on the germline V gene (reference sequence), the CDR1 and CDR2 sequences are MNHEY and SMNVEV. The junction shows trimming of 3 bases on V and 0 bases on J, plus 12 bases between the germline ends. Measured from the cysteine to the phenylalanine, the CDR3 is 16 residues long. Only CDR3 DNA is held: 48 bases, read in frame from base 1.